This note documents a single TCR beta chain sequence. What it recognizes is unknown. The entry originates in a study of vaccination effects on CD4 cells after COVID-19. Study details: Expansion of antigen-specific CD4+ T cells with viral peptide pools was carried out by the ViraFEST assay before sequencing. Regarding the study as a whole: Late after vaccination, infection- and vaccine-induced clones showed marked clonal contraction.

Repertoires were generated with immunoSEQ multiplex PCR, while TCRdb's copy carries only in-frame clones and drops some. The data hold over 45,000 clones, with 60% to 85% observed a single time. CD4+ T cells were isolated after less than 12 days of culture. Neither prior SARS-CoV-2 infection nor positive nucleocapsid antibodies were present in the vaccine recipients. This sequence was found in a human donor who received a COVID-19 vaccine. The sample consisted of CD4+ T cells from PBMCs cultured without peptide, taken before COVID-19 vaccination.

CDR3 amino acids: CASSLEPNQPQHF. CDR3 DNA sequence: TGTGCCAGCAGCTTAGAACCGAATCAGCCCCAGCATTTT. This chain joins TRBV7-8 and TRBJ1-5; no reliable D call. The CDR3 has 13 residues. Trimming removed 1 base from V and 4 bases from J, with 5 bases in between. Looked up from germline, CDR1 is SGHVS and CDR2 is FQNEAQ.